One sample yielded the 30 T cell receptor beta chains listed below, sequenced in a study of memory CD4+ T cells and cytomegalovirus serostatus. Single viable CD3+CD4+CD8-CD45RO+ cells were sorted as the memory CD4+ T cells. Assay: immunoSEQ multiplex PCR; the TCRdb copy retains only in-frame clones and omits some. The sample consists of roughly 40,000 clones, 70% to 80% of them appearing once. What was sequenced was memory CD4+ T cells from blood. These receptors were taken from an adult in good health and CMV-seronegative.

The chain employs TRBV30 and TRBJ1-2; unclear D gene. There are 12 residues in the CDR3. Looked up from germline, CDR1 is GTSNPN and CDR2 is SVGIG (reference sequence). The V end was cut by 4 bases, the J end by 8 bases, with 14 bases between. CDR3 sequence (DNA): TGTGCCTGGACAGTCCCGCCGGGCGGCTACACCTTC. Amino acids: CAWTVPPGGYTF. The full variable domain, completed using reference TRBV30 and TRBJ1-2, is SQTIHQWPATLVQPVGSPLSLECTVEGTSNPNLYWYRQAAGRGLQLLFYSVGIGQISSEVPQNLSASRPQDRQFILSSKKLLLSDSGFYLCAWTVPPGGYTFGSGTRLTVV.

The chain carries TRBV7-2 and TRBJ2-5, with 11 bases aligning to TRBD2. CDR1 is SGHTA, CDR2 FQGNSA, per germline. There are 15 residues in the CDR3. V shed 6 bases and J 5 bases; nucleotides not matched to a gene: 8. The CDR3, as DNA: TGTGCCAGCAGACCTCCTAGCGGGAGGAGGGAGACCCAGTACTTC. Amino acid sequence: CASRPPSGRRETQYF.

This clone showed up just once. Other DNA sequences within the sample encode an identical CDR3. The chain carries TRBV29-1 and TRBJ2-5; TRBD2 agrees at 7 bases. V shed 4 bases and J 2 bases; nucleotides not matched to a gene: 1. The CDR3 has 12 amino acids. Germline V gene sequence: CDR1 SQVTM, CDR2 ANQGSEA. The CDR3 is CSVGEGQETQYF. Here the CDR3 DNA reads TGCAGCGTTGGGGAGGGGCAAGAGACCCAGTACTTC. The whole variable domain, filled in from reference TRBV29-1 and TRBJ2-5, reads SAVISQKPSRDICQRGTSLTIQCQVDSQVTMMFWYRQQPGQSLTLIATANQGSEATYESGFVIDKFPISRPNLTFSTLTVSNMSPEDSSIYLCSVGEGQETQYFGPGTRLLVL.

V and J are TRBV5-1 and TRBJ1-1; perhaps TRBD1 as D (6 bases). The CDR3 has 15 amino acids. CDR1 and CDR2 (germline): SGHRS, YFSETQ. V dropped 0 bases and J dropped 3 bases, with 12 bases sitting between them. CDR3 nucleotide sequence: TGCGCCAGCAGCTTGGAGGGGGGCGGTCACACTGAAGCTTTCTTT. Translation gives CASSLEGGGHTEAFF.

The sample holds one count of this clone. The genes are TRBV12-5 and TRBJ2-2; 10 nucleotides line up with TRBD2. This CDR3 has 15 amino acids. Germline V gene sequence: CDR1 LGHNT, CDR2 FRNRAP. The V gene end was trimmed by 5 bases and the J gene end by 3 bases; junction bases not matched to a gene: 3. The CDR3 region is CASGSGRAHTGELFF. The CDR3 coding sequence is TGTGCTAGTGGTAGCGGGAGGGCCCACACCGGGGAGCTGTTTTTT.

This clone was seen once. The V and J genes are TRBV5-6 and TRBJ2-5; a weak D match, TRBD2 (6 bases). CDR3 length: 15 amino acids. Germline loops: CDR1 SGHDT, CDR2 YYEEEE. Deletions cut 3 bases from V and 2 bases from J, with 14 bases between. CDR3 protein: CASSSYGGEQETQYF. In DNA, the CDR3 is TGTGCCAGCAGCTCATACGGAGGGGAGCAAGAGACCCAGTACTTC.

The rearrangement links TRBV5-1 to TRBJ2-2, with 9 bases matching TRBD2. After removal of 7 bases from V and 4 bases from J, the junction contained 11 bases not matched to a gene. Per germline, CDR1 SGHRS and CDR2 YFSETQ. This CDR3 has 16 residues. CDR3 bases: TGCGCCAGCTCCCCGGGCGGGAGGGACGGCACCGGGGAGCTGTTTTTT. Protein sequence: CASSPGGRDGTGELFF. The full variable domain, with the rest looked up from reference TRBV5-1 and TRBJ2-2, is KAGVTQTPRYLIKTRGQQVTLSCSPISGHRSVSWYQQTPGQGLQFLFEYFSETQRNKGNFPGRFSGRQFSNSRSEMNVSTLELGDSALYLCASSPGGRDGTGELFFGEGSRLTVL.

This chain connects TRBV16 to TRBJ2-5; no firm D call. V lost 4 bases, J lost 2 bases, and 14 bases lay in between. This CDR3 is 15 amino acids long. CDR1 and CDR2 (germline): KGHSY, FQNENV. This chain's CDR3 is CASSPRGTRQETQYF. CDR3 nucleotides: TGTGCCAGCAGCCCACGTGGCACCCGACAAGAGACCCAGTACTTC.

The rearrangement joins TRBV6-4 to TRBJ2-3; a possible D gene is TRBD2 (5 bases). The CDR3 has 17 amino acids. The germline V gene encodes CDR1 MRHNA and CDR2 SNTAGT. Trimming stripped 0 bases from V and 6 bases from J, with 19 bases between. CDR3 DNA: TGTGCCAGCAGTGACTCTAAGACCGGGATTGGATTGGATACGCAGTATTTT. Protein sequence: CASSDSKTGIGLDTQYF.

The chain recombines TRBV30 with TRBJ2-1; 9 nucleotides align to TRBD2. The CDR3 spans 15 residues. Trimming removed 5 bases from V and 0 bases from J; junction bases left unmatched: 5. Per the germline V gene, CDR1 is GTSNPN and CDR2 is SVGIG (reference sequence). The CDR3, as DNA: TGTGCCTGGGTAGCGGGAGTGACCTCCTACAATGAGCAGTTCTTC. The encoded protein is CAWVAGVTSYNEQFF.

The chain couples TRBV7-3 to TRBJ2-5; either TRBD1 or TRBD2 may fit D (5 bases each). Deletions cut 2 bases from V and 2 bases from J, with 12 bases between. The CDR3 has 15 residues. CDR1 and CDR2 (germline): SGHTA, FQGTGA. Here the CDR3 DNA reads TGTGCCAGCAGCTTAGGAGGCAGGGCACAAGAGACCCAGTACTTC. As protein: CASSLGGRAQETQYF.

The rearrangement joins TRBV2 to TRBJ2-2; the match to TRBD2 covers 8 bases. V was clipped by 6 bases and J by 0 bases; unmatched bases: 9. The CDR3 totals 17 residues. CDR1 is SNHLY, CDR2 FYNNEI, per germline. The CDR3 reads CASSVVSGTSNTGELFF. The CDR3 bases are TGTGCCAGCAGCGTCGTTAGCGGGACATCGAACACCGGGGAGCTGTTTTTT. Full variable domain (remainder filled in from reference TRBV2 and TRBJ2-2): EPEVTQTPSHQVTQMGQEVILRCVPISNHLYFYWYRQILGQKVEFLVSFYNNEISEKSEIFDDQFSVERPDGSNFTLKIRSTKLEDSAMYFCASSVVSGTSNTGELFFGEGSRLTVL.

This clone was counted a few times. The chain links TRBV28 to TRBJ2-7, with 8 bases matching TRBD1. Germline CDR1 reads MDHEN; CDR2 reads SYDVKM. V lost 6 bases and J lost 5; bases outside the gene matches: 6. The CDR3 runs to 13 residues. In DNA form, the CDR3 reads TGTGCCAGCAGCCCGGACAGGGCCCACGAGCAGTACTTC. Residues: CASSPDRAHEQYF.

The CDR3 DNA reads TGCAGCGTTGAAGATCACAGGCCTGAAGCTTTCTTT. Protein sequence: CSVEDHRPEAFF. The rearrangement joins TRBV29-1 to TRBJ1-1; TRBD1 might be the D (5 bases). The germline gives CDR1 SQVTM, CDR2 ANQGSEA. Trimming pared 0 bases from V and 6 bases from J, leaving 8 bases between. The CDR3 covers 12 residues.

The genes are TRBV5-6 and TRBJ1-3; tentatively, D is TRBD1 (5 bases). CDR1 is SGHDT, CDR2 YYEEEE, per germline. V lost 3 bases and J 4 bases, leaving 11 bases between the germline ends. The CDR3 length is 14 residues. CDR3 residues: CASSSPRQGNTIYF. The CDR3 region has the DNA TGTGCCAGCAGCTCTCCTAGACAGGGAAACACCATATATTTT.

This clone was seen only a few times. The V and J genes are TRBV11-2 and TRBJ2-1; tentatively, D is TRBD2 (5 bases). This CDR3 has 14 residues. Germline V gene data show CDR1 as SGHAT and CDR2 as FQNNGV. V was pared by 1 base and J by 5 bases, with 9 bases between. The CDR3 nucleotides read TGTGCCAGCAGCTTAGGACTACTAGACAATGAGCAGTTCTTC. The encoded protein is CASSLGLLDNEQFF.

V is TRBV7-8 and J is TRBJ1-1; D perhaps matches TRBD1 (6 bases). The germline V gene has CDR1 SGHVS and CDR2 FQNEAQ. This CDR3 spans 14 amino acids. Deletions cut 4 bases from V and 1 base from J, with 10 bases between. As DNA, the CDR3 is TGTGCCAGCAGCTGGGGGGCTCGGAACACTGAAGCTTTCTTT. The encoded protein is CASSWGARNTEAFF.

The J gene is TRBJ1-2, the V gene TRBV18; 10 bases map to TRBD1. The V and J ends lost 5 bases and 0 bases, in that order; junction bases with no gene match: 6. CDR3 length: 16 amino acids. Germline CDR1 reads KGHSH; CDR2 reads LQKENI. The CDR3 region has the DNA TGTGCCAGCTCATGGGGACAGGGGACTTCTAACTATGGCTACACCTTC. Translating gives CASSWGQGTSNYGYTF. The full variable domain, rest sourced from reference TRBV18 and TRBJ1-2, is NAGVMQNPRHLVRRRGQEARLRCSPMKGHSHVYWYRQLPEEGLKFMVYLQKENIIDESGMPKERFSAEFPKEGPSILRIQQVVRGDSAAYFCASSWGQGTSNYGYTFGSGTRLTVV.

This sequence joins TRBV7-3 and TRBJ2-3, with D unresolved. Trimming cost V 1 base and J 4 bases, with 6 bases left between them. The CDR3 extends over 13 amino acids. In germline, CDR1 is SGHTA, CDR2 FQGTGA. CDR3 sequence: CASSLNTADTQYF. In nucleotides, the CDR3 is TGTGCCAGCAGCTTAAATACGGCAGATACGCAGTATTTT.

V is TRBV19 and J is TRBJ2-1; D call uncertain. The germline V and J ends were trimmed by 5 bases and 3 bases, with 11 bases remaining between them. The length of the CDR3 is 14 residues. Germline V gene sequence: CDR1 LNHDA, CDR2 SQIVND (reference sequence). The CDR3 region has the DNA TGTGCCAGTAGTCCCCTGTACCGCTACAATGAGCAGTTCTTC. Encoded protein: CASSPLYRYNEQFF.

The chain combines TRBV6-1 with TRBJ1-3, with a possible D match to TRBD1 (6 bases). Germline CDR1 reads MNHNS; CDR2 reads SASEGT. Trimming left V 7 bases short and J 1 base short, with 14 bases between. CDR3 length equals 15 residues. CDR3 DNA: TGTGCCAGCATAATGGGGGCGCGTTCTGGAAACACCATATATTTT. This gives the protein CASIMGARSGNTIYF.

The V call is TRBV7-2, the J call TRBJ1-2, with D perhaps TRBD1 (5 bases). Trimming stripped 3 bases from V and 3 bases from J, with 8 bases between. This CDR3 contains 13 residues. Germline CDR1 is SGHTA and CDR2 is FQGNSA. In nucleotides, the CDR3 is TGTGCCAGCAGCTTCGGGGGGGACTATGGCTACACCTTC. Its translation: CASSFGGDYGYTF.

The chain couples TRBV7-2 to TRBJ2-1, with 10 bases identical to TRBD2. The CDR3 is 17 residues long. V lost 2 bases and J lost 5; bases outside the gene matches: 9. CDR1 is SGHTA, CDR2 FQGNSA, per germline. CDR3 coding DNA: TGTGCCAGCAGCTTAAAAACTAGCGGGATTACCAACAATGAGCAGTTCTTC. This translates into CASSLKTSGITNNEQFF.

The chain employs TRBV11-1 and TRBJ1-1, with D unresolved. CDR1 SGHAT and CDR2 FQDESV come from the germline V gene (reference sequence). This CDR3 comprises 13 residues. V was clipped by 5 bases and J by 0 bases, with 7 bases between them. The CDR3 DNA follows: TGTGCCAGCAGCCGTCAGCTGAACACTGAAGCTTTCTTT. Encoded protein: CASSRQLNTEAFF.

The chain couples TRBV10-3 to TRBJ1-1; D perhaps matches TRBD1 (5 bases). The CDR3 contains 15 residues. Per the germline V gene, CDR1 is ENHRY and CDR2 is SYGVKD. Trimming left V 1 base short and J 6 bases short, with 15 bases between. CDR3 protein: CAISELPGIMAEAFF. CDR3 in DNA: TGTGCCATCAGTGAGTTGCCAGGGATTATGGCTGAAGCTTTCTTT.

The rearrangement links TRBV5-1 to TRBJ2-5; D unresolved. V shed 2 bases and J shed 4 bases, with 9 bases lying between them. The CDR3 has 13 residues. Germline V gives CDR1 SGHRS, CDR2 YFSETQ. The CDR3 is CASSFSRGETQYF. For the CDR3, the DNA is TGCGCCAGCAGCTTCAGCCGCGGAGAGACCCAGTACTTC.

The CDR3 region has the DNA TGTGCCAGCAGTCAGAAAGGGAACTTTAGGACCTACGAGCAGTACTTC. It encodes CASSQKGNFRTYEQYF. The V gene is TRBV27, the J gene TRBJ2-7; D remains unclear. Germline lookup yields CDR1 MNHEY and CDR2 SMNVEV (reference sequence). This CDR3 is 16 amino acids long. The V and J ends lost 5 bases and 2 bases respectively, with 19 bases between them.

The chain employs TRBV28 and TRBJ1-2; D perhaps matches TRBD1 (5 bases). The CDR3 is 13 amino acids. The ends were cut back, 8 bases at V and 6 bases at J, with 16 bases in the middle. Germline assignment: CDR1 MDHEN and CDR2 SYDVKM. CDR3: CASDPRQGNGYTF. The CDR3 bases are TGTGCCAGCGATCCGAGGCAGGGAAATGGCTACACCTTC.

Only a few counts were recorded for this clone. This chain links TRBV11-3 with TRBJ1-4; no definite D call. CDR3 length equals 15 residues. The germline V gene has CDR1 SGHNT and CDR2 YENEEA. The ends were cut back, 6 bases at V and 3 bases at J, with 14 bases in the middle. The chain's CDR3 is CASREGRSANEKLFF. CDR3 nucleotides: TGTGCCAGCAGAGAAGGAAGATCGGCTAATGAAAAACTGTTTTTT.

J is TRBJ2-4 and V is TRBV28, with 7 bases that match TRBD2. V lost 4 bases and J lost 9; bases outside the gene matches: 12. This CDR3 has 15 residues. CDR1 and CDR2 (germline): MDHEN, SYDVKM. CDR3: CASSSGGRDSSIQYF. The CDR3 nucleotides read TGTGCCAGCAGTTCGGGGGGACGGGATTCGAGCATTCAGTACTTC.